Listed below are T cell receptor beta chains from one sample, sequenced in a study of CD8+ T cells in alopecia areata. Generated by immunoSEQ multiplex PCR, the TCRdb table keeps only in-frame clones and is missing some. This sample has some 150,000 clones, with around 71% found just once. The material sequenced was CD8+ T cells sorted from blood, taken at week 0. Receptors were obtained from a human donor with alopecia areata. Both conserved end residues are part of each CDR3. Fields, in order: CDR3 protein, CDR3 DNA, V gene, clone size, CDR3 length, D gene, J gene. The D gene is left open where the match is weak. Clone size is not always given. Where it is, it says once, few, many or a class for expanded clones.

CDR3: CASSLDGIEQYF
DNA: TGTGCCAGCAGCTTAGACGGGATCGAGCAGTACTTC
V: TRBV7-9
size: NA
length: 12
D: NA
J: TRBJ2-7

CDR3: CASSWGSNEQFF
DNA: TGTGCCAGCAGCTGGGGGTCCAATGAGCAGTTCTTC
V: TRBV5-6
size: NA
length: 12
D: NA
J: TRBJ2-1

CDR3: CASSTQIRQGVMETQYF
DNA: TGCGCCAGCAGCACCCAAATCCGGCAGGGGGTCATGGAGACCCAGTACTTC
V: TRBV4-1
size: NA
length: 17
D: TRBD1
J: TRBJ2-5

CDR3: CASSVGKNIQYF
DNA: TGTGCCAGCAGCGTCGGGAAAAACATTCAGTACTTC
V: TRBV7-9
size: NA
length: 12
D: NA
J: TRBJ2-4

CDR3: CASSFWAGDGYTF
DNA: TGCGCCAGCAGCTTTTGGGCAGGCGATGGCTACACCTTC
V: TRBV5-1
size: NA
length: 13
D: NA
J: TRBJ1-2

CDR3: CASSLEGFNQPQHF
DNA: TGTGCCAGCAGCTTGGAGGGGTTCAATCAGCCCCAGCATTTT
V: TRBV5-6
size: once
length: 14
D: NA
J: TRBJ1-5

CDR3: CASSPGGTAGGINEQFF
DNA: TGTGCCAGCAGCCCCGGGGGTACGGCGGGGGGTATCAATGAGCAGTTCTTC
V: TRBV7-9
size: NA
length: 17
D: TRBD2
J: TRBJ2-1

CDR3: CASSFLPLRTRQEETQYF
DNA: TGTGCCAGCAGCTTCCTCCCCCTAAGGACTAGACAAGAAGAGACCCAGTACTTC
V: TRBV11-2
size: NA
length: 18
D: TRBD2
J: TRBJ2-5

CDR3: CASGLVSNYGYTF
DNA: TGTGCTAGTGGTTTGGTATCAAACTATGGCTACACCTTC
V: TRBV12-5
size: NA
length: 13
D: NA
J: TRBJ1-2

CDR3: CASSTTGDGYTF
DNA: TGCGCCAGCAGCACAACAGGGGATGGCTACACCTTC
V: TRBV5-1
size: NA
length: 12
D: TRBD1
J: TRBJ1-2

CDR3: CSVRGGSYNEQFF
DNA: TGCAGCGTTCGGGGGGGTTCCTACAATGAGCAGTTCTTC
V: TRBV29-1
size: NA
length: 13
D: TRBD2
J: TRBJ2-1

CDR3: CASSLVSGGLGETQYF
DNA: TGTGCCAGCAGCTTAGTTAGCGGGGGCCTCGGTGAGACCCAGTACTTC
V: TRBV7-9
size: few
length: 16
D: TRBD2
J: TRBJ2-5

CDR3: CASSLGVRGSYNEQFF
DNA: TGCGCCAGCAGCTTGGGTGTCAGGGGGTCCTACAATGAGCAGTTCTTC
V: TRBV5-1
size: once
length: 16
D: TRBD1
J: TRBJ2-1

CDR3: CAWSVNPGWTEAFF
DNA: TGTGCCTGGAGTGTAAACCCGGGATGGACTGAAGCTTTCTTT
V: TRBV30
size: NA
length: 14
D: NA
J: TRBJ1-1

CDR3: CASAAGSTDTQYF
DNA: TGTGCCTCCGCGGCAGGAAGCACAGATACGCAGTATTTT
V: TRBV13
size: NA
length: 13
D: NA
J: TRBJ2-3

CDR3: CASSQRTDKAFF
DNA: TGCGCCAGCAGCCAGAGGACAGATAAAGCTTTCTTT
V: TRBV4-1
size: NA
length: 12
D: NA
J: TRBJ1-1

CDR3: CASSSTGTSGYEQYF
DNA: TGCGCCAGCAGCTCAACCGGGACTAGCGGCTACGAGCAGTACTTC
V: TRBV5-1
size: once
length: 15
D: TRBD2
J: TRBJ2-7

CDR3: CASSLVLGSDTQYF
DNA: TGTGCCAGCAGCTTAGTCCTGGGGTCGGATACGCAGTATTTT
V: TRBV11-2
size: NA
length: 14
D: NA
J: TRBJ2-3

CDR3: CASSQDWGEVTGELFF
DNA: TGCGCCAGCAGCCAAGATTGGGGGGAGGTCACCGGGGAGCTGTTTTTT
V: TRBV4-1
size: few
length: 16
D: NA
J: TRBJ2-2

CDR3: CAWSVHQYEQYF
DNA: TGTGCCTGGAGTGTACACCAATACGAGCAGTACTTC
V: TRBV30
size: few
length: 12
D: NA
J: TRBJ2-7

CDR3: CASSLIPYEQYF
DNA: TGTGCCAGCAGCTTAATCCCCTACGAGCAGTACTTC
V: TRBV7-2
size: once
length: 12
D: NA
J: TRBJ2-7

CDR3: CASNPKRGGTDTQYF
DNA: TGTGCCAGCAATCCAAAGCGGGGGGGCACAGATACGCAGTATTTT
V: TRBV6-1
size: NA
length: 15
D: TRBD2
J: TRBJ2-3

CDR3: CASSTPVGGSQPQHF
DNA: TGTGCCAGCAGTACCCCCGTGGGCGGGAGTCAGCCCCAGCATTTT
V: TRBV6-6
size: once
length: 15
D: NA
J: TRBJ1-5

CDR3: CASSFDSQQETQYF
DNA: TGTGCCAGCAGCTTCGACTCCCAACAAGAGACCCAGTACTTC
V: TRBV7-9
size: NA
length: 14
D: NA
J: TRBJ2-5

CDR3: CALGEAFF
DNA: TGTGCCCTGGGGGAAGCTTTCTTT
V: TRBV30
size: NA
length: 8
D: NA
J: TRBJ1-1

CDR3: CASSFGGDLADTQYF
DNA: TGTGCCAGCAGTTTCGGCGGGGATTTAGCAGATACGCAGTATTTT
V: TRBV27
size: few
length: 15
D: NA
J: TRBJ2-3

CDR3: CASSYPGQYPVREQFF
DNA: TGTGCCAGCAGTTACCCTGGACAGTACCCTGTCAGGGAGCAGTTCTTC
V: TRBV6-5
size: NA
length: 16
D: NA
J: TRBJ2-1